A single sample is the source of the 21 T cell receptor beta chains below, sequenced in a study of CD8 T cells in Susac syndrome. RNA amounts of about 0.45 to 1 ug underwent reverse transcription with random hexamers. TCRdb processed the immunoSEQ multiplex PCR reads anew with MiXCR; each CDR3 protein has one entry. The profile covers nearly 200,000 distinct CDR3 sequences, with 90% to 95% appearing a single time and about 0.09% taken by the ten largest. The material sequenced was CD4+ T cells from PBMCs. The receptors originated from a human donor with multiple sclerosis.

V is TRBV2 and J is TRBJ1-5; tentative D call: TRBD1 (5 bases). Germline CDR1 is SNHLY and CDR2 is FYNNEI. The CDR3 is made up of 15 amino acids. The V end was cut by 5 bases, the J end by 3 bases, with 14 bases between. The CDR3 loop is CASSSPGTINQPQHF. CDR3 in DNA: TGTGCCAGCAGTTCTCCCGGGACGATCAATCAGCCCCAGCATTTT.

The J gene is TRBJ2-7, the V gene TRBV21-1; the D call TRBD1 from the table was never checked on the DNA. TRBV21-1 is a recognized pseudogene. This CDR3 comprises 15 residues. The CDR3 sequence: CASSKAGTGVYEQYF. CDR3 nucleotide sequence: TGTGCCAGCAGCAAAGCCGGGACAGGAGTCTACGAGCAGTACTTC.

This sequence joins TRBV18 and TRBJ1-2, with TRBD1 identical over 8 bases. V shed 3 bases, J shed 8 bases, and the junction held 11 bases outside the gene matches. From germline, CDR1 is KGHSH and CDR2 LQKENI. This CDR3 has 15 residues. CDR3 in DNA: TGTGCCAGCTCACCCAATGGACAGGGCCTACGAGGCTACACCTTC. Amino acid sequence: CASSPNGQGLRGYTF.

The gene calls are TRBV14 and TRBJ2-7; D is undetermined. The V gene's germline CDR1 is SGHDN and CDR2 FVKESK. The CDR3 totals 13 residues. V lost 1 base to trimming and J lost 1 base, with 5 bases between them. Here the CDR3 reads CASSQAQSYEQYF. The CDR3 DNA follows: TGTGCCAGCAGCCAAGCACAGTCCTACGAGCAGTACTTC.

The chain links TRBV6-5 to TRBJ2-2; D perhaps matches TRBD1 (6 bases). The CDR3 spans 15 residues. Between the trimmed V and J ends, which lost 4 bases and 6 bases, there was a span of 15 bases. CDR1 and CDR2 from the germline V gene are MNHEY and SVGAGI. The CDR3 DNA follows: TGTGCCAGCAGTTCGTCCGACAGGCGTTCCGGGGAGCTGTTTTTT. Encoded protein: CASSSSDRRSGELFF.

The chain recombines TRBV7-3 with TRBJ2-5; D is unclear. V was clipped by 6 bases and J by 3 bases, with 14 bases between them. There are 14 residues in the CDR3. From germline, CDR1 is SGHTA and CDR2 FQGTGA. CDR3 amino acids: CASSPQTSKETQYF. CDR3 DNA: TGTGCCAGCAGTCCACAGACCTCAAAAGAGACCCAGTACTTC.

This chain joins TRBV7-8 and TRBJ2-5, with D possibly called TRBD1 or TRBD2 (5 bases each). This CDR3 spans 14 amino acids. Looked up from germline, CDR1 is SGHVS and CDR2 is FQNEAQ. Trimming took off 5 bases at V and 5 bases at J, with 15 bases between the two ends. DNA for the CDR3: TGTGCCAGCAGCGGAGCCGGGGCGCAGGAGACCCAGTACTTC. Its translation is CASSGAGAQETQYF.

The chain links TRBV12-3 or TRBV12-4 to TRBJ1-1, with D possibly matching TRBD1 (5 bases). Trimming took off 3 bases at V and 4 bases at J, with 12 bases between the two ends. The CDR3 is 14 residues long. The CDR3: CASSFQGGLTEAFF. The CDR3 DNA reads as TGTGCCAGCAGTTTTCAGGGAGGTCTCACTGAAGCTTTCTTT.

The chain combines TRBV12-5 with TRBJ1-6; D unresolved. Per the germline V gene, CDR1 is LGHNT and CDR2 is FRNRAP. The CDR3 covers 11 residues. V was trimmed by 0 bases and J by 13 bases, leaving 4 bases between them. In DNA form, the CDR3 reads TGTGCTAGTGGTTTGGTGGGTCCCCTCCACTTT. Protein sequence: CASGLVGPLHF. Supplemented by reference TRBV12-5 and TRBJ1-6, the full variable domain reads DARVTQTPRHKVTEMGQEVTMRCQPILGHNTVFWYRQTMMQGLELLAYFRNRAPLDDSGMPKDRFSAEMPDATLATLKIQPSEPRDSAVYFCASGLVGPLHFGNGTRLTVT.

The chain uses TRBV4-1 and TRBJ1-4, with a tentative D call TRBD1 (5 bases). Trimming took 3 bases from V and 7 from J, leaving 9 bases between them. This CDR3 contains 13 residues. Germline CDR1 MGHRA, CDR2 YSYEKL. CDR3 protein: CASSQWGREKLFF. DNA for the CDR3: TGCGCCAGCAGCCAGTGGGGACGTGAAAAACTGTTTTTT.

In its sample, this clonotype was seen once. The chain carries TRBV3-1 and TRBJ1-1, with a possible D match to TRBD1 (6 bases). With 0 bases removed from V and 1 base from J, the gap between germline ends came to 18 bases. The CDR3 is 18 residues long. Germline V gives CDR1 LGHDT, CDR2 YNNKEL (reference sequence). The CDR3 protein is CASSQDLLVWGQNTEAFF. In DNA form, the CDR3 reads TGTGCCAGCAGCCAAGATCTACTGGTCTGGGGACAGAACACTGAAGCTTTCTTT. Supplemented by reference TRBV3-1 and TRBJ1-1, the full variable domain reads DTAVSQTPKYLVTQMGNDKSIKCEQNLGHDTMYWYKQDSKKFLKIMFSYNNKELIINETVPNRFSPKSPDKAHLNLHINSLELGDSAVYFCASSQDLLVWGQNTEAFFGQGTRLTVV.

The chain is built from TRBV7-2 and TRBJ2-5; no definite D call. V lost 5 bases and J 2 bases, leaving 15 bases between the germline ends. The CDR3 extends over 15 amino acids. CDR1 and CDR2 (germline): SGHTA, FQGNSA. DNA of the CDR3: TGTGCCAGCAGCCCCGGGTGGGGATGGCAAGAGACCCAGTACTTC. Protein product: CASSPGWGWQETQYF. Supplemented by reference TRBV7-2 and TRBJ2-5, the full variable domain reads GAGVSQSPSNKVTEKGKDVELRCDPISGHTALYWYRQSLGQGLEFLIYFQGNSAPDKSGLPSDRFSAERTGGSVSTLTIQRTQQEDSAVYLCASSPGWGWQETQYFGPGTRLLVL.

The chain carries TRBV29-1 and TRBJ1-1, with D unresolved. Trimming shortened V by 1 base and J by 1 base, and 7 bases separated the two germline ends. Germline V gene sequence: CDR1 SQVTM, CDR2 ANQGSEA. CDR3 length: 13 residues. The CDR3 sequence is CSVEGSSNTEAFF. As DNA, the CDR3 is TGCAGCGTTGAAGGGAGCTCGAACACTGAAGCTTTCTTT.

This clonotype showed up just once. The V call is TRBV3-1, the J call TRBJ1-5; TRBD1 might be the D (6 bases). Trimming pared 3 bases from V and 4 bases from J, leaving 10 bases between. The CDR3 contains 14 residues. Germline V gene lookup returns CDR1 LGHDT and CDR2 YNNKEL (reference sequence). This CDR3 is CASSHLGGNQPQHF. The CDR3 DNA sequence: TGTGCCAGCAGCCATTTAGGGGGAAATCAGCCCCAGCATTTT.

The J gene is TRBJ2-7, the V gene TRBV6-5; TRBD2 matches at 15 bases. V was pared by 2 bases and J by 5 bases, with 13 bases of the junction left unmatched. Germline V lookup: CDR1 MNHEY, CDR2 SVGAGI. This CDR3 comprises 19 residues. In DNA form, the CDR3 reads TGTGCCAGCAGTTACGAGCCCGCGGGACTAGCGGGGGGCTTTCACGAGCAGTACTTC. Amino acid sequence: CASSYEPAGLAGGFHEQYF.

This clonotype was recorded once. V gene TRBV3-1 combines with J gene TRBJ2-7; D not resolved. This CDR3 has 15 residues. With 2 bases removed from V and 2 bases from J, the gap between germline ends came to 13 bases. The germline V gene encodes CDR1 LGHDT and CDR2 YNNKEL (reference sequence). The CDR3 DNA reads as TGTGCCAGCAGCCAACGATCGGCGCCTGCCTACGAGCAGTACTTC. This encodes CASSQRSAPAYEQYF.

CDR3 nucleotide sequence: TGTGCCTGGAGTACTTGGCGCGGCCGGTCTACTGAAGCTTTCTTT. Translating it yields CAWSTWRGRSTEAFF. This rearrangement joins TRBV30 to TRBJ1-1, with D hard to call. CDR1 is GTSNPN, CDR2 SVGIG, per germline (reference sequence). The CDR3 has 15 residues. With 2 bases removed from V and 5 bases from J, the gap between germline ends came to 18 bases.

The chain is built from TRBV20-1 and TRBJ2-3; D possibly corresponds to TRBD2 (6 bases). V was shortened by 3 bases and J by 1 base, with 11 bases between the two germline ends. The germline gives CDR1 DFQATT, CDR2 SNEGSKA (reference sequence). This CDR3 region has 14 residues. DNA of the CDR3: TGCAGTGCTAGCCCTAGCGTGGGCACAGATACGCAGTATTTT. Its translation is CSASPSVGTDTQYF.

The chain joins TRBV5-1 to TRBJ1-1; the D gene is possibly TRBD1 (5 bases). The CDR3 consists of 14 residues. V lost 4 bases and J lost 5, with 15 bases in between. CDR1 and CDR2 from the germline V gene are SGHRS and YFSETQ. The CDR3: CASSMGTGETEAFF. The CDR3 nucleotides are TGCGCCAGCAGCATGGGGACGGGGGAGACTGAAGCTTTCTTT.

This rearrangement joins TRBV5-6 to TRBJ2-5; tentative D call: TRBD2 (5 bases). Germline V lookup: CDR1 SGHDT, CDR2 YYEEEE. This CDR3 is 13 amino acids long. With 4 bases removed from V and 0 bases from J, the gap between germline ends came to 7 bases. As DNA, the CDR3 is TGTGCCAGCAGCCCAGCGGACCAAGAGACCCAGTACTTC. This encodes CASSPADQETQYF.

V gene TRBV4-1 combines with J gene TRBJ2-4; D is undetermined. Germline V gives CDR1 MGHRA, CDR2 YSYEKL. The CDR3 extends over 17 amino acids. V shed 1 base and J shed 0 bases, with 13 bases lying between them. The CDR3 coding sequence is TGCGCCAGCAGCCAAGTGGGTCAGACCTTAGCCAAAAACATTCAGTACTTC. Its protein is CASSQVGQTLAKNIQYF.